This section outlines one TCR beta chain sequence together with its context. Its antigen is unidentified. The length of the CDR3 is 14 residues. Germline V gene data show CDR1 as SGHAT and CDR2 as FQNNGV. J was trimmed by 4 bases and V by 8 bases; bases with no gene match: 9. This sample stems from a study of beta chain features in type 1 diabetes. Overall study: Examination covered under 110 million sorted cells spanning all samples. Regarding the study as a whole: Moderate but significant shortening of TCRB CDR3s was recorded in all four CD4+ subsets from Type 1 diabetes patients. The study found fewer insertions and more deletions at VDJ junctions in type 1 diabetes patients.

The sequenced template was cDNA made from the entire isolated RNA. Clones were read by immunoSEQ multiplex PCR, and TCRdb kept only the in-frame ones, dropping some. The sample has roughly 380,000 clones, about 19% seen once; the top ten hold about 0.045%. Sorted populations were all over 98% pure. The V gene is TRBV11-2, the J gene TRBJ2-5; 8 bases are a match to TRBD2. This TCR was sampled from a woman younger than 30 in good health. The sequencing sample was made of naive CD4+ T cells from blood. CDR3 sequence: CASGRGGRAETQYF. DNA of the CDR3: TGTGCCAGCGGCCGGGGGGGCCGGGCAGAGACCCAGTACTTC.